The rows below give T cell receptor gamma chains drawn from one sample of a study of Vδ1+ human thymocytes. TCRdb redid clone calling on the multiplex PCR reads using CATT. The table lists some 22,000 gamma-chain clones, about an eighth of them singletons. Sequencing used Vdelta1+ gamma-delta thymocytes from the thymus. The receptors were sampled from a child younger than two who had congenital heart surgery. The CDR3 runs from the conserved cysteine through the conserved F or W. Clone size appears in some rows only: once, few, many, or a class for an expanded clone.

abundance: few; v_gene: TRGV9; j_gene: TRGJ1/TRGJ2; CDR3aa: CALWEALWKLF; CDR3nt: TGTGCCTTGTGGGAGGCCCTATGGAAACTCTTT
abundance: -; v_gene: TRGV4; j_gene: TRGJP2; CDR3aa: CATWNGSDWIKTF; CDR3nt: TGTGCCACCTGGAATGGGTCCGATTGGATCAAGACGTTT
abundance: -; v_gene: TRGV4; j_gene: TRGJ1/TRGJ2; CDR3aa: CATWKPYYYKKLF; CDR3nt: TGTGCCACCTGGAAACCCTATTATTATAAGAAACTCTTT
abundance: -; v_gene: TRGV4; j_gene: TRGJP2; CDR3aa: CATWDAGDWIKTF; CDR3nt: TGTGCCACCTGGGATGCGGGTGATTGGATCAAGACGTTT
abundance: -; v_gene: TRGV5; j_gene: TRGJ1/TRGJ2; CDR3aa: CATWDRQSRFYYKKLF; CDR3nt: TGTGCCACCTGGGACAGACAGTCGCGATTTTATTATAAGAAACTCTTT
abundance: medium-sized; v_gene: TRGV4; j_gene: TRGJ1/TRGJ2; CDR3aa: CATWNGPYYKKLF; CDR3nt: TGTGCCACCTGGAATGGGCCTTATTATAAGAAACTCTTT
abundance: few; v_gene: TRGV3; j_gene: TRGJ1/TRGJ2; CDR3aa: CATWFWVAKLF; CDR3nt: TGTGCCACCTGGTTCTGGGTTGCGAAACTCTTT
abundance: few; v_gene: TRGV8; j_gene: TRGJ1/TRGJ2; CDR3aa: CATWDSSPKKLF; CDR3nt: TGTGCCACCTGGGATAGCTCCCCCAAGAAACTCTTT
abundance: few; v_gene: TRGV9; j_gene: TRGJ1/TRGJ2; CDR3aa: CALWEVFAVYKKLF; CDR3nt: TGTGCCTTGTGGGAGGTTTTTGCTGTTTATAAGAAACTCTTT
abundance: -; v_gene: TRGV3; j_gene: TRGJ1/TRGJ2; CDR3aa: CATWDLHYYKKLF; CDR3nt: TGTGCCACCTGGGACCTTCATTATTATAAGAAACTCTTT
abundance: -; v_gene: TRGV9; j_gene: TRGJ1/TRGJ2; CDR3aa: CALWEVSAGGYYKKLF; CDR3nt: TGTGCCTTGTGGGAGGTGTCCGCAGGTGGTTATTATAAGAAACTCTTT
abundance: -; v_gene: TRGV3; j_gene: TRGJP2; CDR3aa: CATWDRLRGGRSDWIKTF; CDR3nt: TGTGCCACCTGGGACAGGCTCAGAGGGGGCCGTAGTGATTGGATCAAGACGTTT
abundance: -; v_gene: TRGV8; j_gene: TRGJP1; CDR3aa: CATWDRGITGWFKIF; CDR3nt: TGTGCCACCTGGGATAGGGGGATCACTGGTTGGTTCAAGATATTT
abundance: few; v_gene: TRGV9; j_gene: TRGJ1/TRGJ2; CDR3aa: CALWETTPYYKKLF; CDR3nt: TGTGCCTTGTGGGAGACAACTCCTTATTATAAGAAACTCTTT
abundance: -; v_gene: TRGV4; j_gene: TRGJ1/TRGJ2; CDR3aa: CATWRTNYYKKLF; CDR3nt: TGTGCCACCTGGAGAACGAATTATTATAAGAAACTCTTT
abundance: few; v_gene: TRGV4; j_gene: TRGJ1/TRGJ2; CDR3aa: CATLYKKLF; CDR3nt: TGTGCCACCCTATATAAGAAACTCTTT
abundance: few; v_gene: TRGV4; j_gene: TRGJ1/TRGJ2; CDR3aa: CATWNGPMNYYKKLF; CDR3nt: TGTGCCACCTGGAATGGGCCCATGAATTATTATAAGAAACTCTTT
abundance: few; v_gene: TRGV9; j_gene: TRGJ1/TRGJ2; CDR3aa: CALWTYYKKLF; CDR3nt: TGTGCCTTGTGGACATATTATAAGAAACTCTTT
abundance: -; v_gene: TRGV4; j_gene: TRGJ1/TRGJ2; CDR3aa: CATYRRNSTPNYYKKLF; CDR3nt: TGTGCCACCTACCGACGTAATAGTACCCCGAATTATTATAAGAAACTCTTT
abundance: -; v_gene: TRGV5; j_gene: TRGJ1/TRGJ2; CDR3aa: CATWDRPNYYKKLF; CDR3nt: TGTGCCACCTGGGACAGGCCTAATTATTATAAGAAACTCTTT
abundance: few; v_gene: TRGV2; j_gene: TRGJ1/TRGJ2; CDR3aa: CAIWVEYKKLF; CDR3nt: TGTGCCATCTGGGTTGAATATAAGAAACTCTTT
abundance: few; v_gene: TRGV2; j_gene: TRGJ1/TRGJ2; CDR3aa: CATWDDGALYYKKLF; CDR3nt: TGTGCCACCTGGGACGATGGGGCGCTTTATTATAAGAAACTCTTT
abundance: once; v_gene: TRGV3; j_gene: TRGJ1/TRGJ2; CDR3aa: CATWDFEKLF; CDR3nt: TGTGCCACCTGGGACTTCGAGAAACTCTTT
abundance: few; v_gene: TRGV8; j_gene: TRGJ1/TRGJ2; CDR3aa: CATWVKGANYYKKLF; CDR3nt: TGTGCCACCTGGGTCAAGGGGGCGAATTATTATAAGAAACTCTTT
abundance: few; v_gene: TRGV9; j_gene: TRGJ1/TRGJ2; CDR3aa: CALWEGNHYYKKLF; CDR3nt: TGTGCCTTGTGGGAGGGAAACCATTATTATAAGAAACTCTTT
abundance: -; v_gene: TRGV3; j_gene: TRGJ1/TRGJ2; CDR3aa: CATWDRLGYYKKLF; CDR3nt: TGTGCCACCTGGGACAGGCTTGGTTATTATAAGAAACTCTTT
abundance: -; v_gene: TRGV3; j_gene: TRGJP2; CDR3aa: CATWDSWSSDWIKTF; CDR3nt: TGTGCCACCTGGGACAGTTGGAGTAGTGATTGGATCAAGACGTTT
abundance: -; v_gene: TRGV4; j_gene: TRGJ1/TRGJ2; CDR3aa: CATWNGVGGNHYKKLF; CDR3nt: TGTGCCACCTGGAATGGGGTGGGGGGCAACCATTATAAGAAGCTCTTT
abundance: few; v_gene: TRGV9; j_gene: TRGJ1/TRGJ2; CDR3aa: CALWEVRGYYKKLF; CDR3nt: TGTGCCTTGTGGGAGGTGCGAGGGTATTATAAGAAACTCTTT
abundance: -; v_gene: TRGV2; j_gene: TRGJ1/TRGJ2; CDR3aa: CATWDGPRKLF; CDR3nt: TGTGCCACCTGGGACGGGCCCAGGAAACTCTTT
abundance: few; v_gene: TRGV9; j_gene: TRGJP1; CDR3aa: CALWDEISGWFKIF; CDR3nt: TGTGCCTTGTGGGATGAGATTTCTGGTTGGTTCAAGATATTT
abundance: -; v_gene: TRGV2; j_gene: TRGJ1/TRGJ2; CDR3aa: CATWDAPAGYYKKLF; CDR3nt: TGTGCCACCTGGGACGCCCCAGCGGGTTATTATAAGAAACTCTTT
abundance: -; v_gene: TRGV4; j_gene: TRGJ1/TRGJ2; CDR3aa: CATWDGGLYYKKLF; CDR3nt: TGTGCCACCTGGGATGGCGGATTGTATTATAAGAAACTCTTT
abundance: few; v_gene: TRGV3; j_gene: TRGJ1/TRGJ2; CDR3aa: CATWDRLWDYYKKLF; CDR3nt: TGTGCCACCTGGGACAGGCTTTGGGACTATTATAAGAAACTCTTT
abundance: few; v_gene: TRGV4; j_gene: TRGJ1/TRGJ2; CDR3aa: CATWDGRKLF; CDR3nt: TGTGCCACCTGGGATGGTAGGAAACTCTTT
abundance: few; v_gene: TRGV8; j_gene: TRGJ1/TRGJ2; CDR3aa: CATWDLKAMNYYKKLF; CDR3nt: TGTGCCACCTGGGACCTAAAAGCCATGAATTATTATAAGAAACTCTTT
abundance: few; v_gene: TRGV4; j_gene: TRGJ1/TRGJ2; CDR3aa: CATWDRVTKLF; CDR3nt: TGTGCCACCTGGGACCGGGTGACGAAACTCTTT
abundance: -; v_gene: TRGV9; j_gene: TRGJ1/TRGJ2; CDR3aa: CALWEAQPRADKKLF; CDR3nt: TGTGCCTTGTGGGAGGCCCAACCAAGAGCGGATAAGAAACTCTTT
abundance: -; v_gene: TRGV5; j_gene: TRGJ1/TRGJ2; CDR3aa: CATWDRPISNYYKKLF; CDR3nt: TGTGCCACCTGGGACAGGCCGATTTCGAATTATTATAAGAAACTCTTT
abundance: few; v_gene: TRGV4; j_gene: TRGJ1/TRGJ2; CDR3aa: CATWEDLHGSYYKKLF; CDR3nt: TGTGCCACCTGGGAGGACCTCCACGGGTCCTATTATAAGAAACTCTTT
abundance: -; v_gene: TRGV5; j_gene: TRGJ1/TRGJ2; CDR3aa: CATWDSLYYKKLF; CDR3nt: TGTGCCACCTGGGACAGCCTATATTATAAGAAACTCTTT
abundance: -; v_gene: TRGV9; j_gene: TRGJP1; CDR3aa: CALYERPTGWFKIF; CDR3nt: TGTGCCTTGTATGAGCGGCCCACTGGTTGGTTCAAGATATTT
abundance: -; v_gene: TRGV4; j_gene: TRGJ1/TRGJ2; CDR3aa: CATWDGPGGVYYKKLF; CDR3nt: TGTGCCACCTGGGATGGGCCGGGGGGGGTTTATTATAAGAAACTCTTT
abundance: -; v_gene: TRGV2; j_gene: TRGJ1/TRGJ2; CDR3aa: CATWDGFQYKKLF; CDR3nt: TGTGCCACCTGGGACGGGTTCCAATATAAGAAACTCTTT
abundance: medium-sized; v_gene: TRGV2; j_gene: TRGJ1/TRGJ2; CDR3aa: CATWDGLYKKLF; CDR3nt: TGTGCCACCTGGGACGGGCTCTATAAGAAACTCTTT
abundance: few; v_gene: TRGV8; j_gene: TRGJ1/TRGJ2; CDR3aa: CATWDRREKLF; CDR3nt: TGTGCCACCTGGGATAGGCGGGAAAAACTCTTT